Shown below are 14 T cell receptor beta chains from a single sample sequenced in a study of T cell changes during pregnancy in multiple sclerosis. The repertoire was sequenced with immunoSEQ multiplex PCR; TCRdb's copy has only in-frame clones and lacks some. In the table there are roughly 87,000 clones, 91% of which are singletons. The sequences come from PBMCs, collected in the first trimester of pregnancy. These receptors were collected from a female donor in good health, serving as a control in a pregnancy study. Some clones in this sample may be carry-over from other donors' samples.

The chain combines TRBV27 with TRBJ2-7, with TRBD1 matching 7 bases. This CDR3 has 13 residues. The ends lost 10 bases at V and 1 base at J; junction bases unmatched: 7. From germline, CDR1 is MNHEY and CDR2 SMNVEV (reference sequence). CDR3 sequence: CATLDRRSYEQYF. DNA of the CDR3: TGTGCCACCCTGGACAGGAGATCCTACGAGCAGTACTTC.

V gene TRBV11-2 combines with J gene TRBJ2-3; a possible D gene is TRBD2 (5 bases). There are 17 residues in the CDR3. V gave up 4 bases and J gave up 5 bases, with 22 bases separating them. The germline CDR1 and CDR2 sequences are SGHAT and FQNNGV. CDR3 nucleotide sequence: TGTGCCAGCAGCTGGCCCGGCGACGGGATCCCTGGAGATACGCAGTATTTT. It specifies CASSWPGDGIPGDTQYF.

The V gene is TRBV4-1, the J gene TRBJ1-6; no firm D call. This CDR3 is built from 17 residues. V dropped 5 bases and J dropped 6 bases, with 20 bases sitting between them. Germline CDR1 is MGHRA and CDR2 is YSYEKL. CDR3 region: CASSDTRSARGNSPLHF. The CDR3 DNA is TGCGCCAGCAGCGATACCCGCAGCGCTCGGGGTAATTCACCCCTCCACTTT.

This rearrangement joins TRBV20-1 to TRBJ2-1; 7 nucleotides align to TRBD1. CDR1 and CDR2 (germline): DFQATT, SNEGSKA (reference sequence). The CDR3 length is 11 residues. The CDR3 DNA sequence: TGCACCCCGAGACAGGGCAATGAGCAGTTCTTC. It translates to CTPRQGNEQFF.

In DNA form, the CDR3 reads TGTGCCAGCACCGAACATTTAGCGGGGCTCGAGAACACCGGGGAGCTGTTTTTT. The encoded protein is CASTEHLAGLENTGELFF. V gene TRBV2 combines with J gene TRBJ2-2, with 8 positions matching TRBD2. V gave up 7 bases and J gave up 1 base; unmatched junction bases: 14. Per germline, CDR1 SNHLY and CDR2 FYNNEI. The CDR3 contains 18 residues.

The V call is TRBV18, the J call TRBJ2-1; D is possibly TRBD2 (7 bases). This CDR3 has 16 amino acids. Between the trimmed V and J ends, which lost 2 bases and 8 bases, there was a span of 19 bases. Germline CDR1 and CDR2: KGHSH and LQKENI. CDR3 sequence: CASSPNLAVGGYEQFF. The CDR3, as DNA: TGTGCCAGCTCACCAAATCTAGCGGTGGGGGGCTATGAGCAGTTCTTC. Looking up the rest from reference TRBV18 and TRBJ2-1 gives the full variable domain: NAGVMQNPRHLVRRRGQEARLRCSPMKGHSHVYWYRQLPEEGLKFMVYLQKENIIDESGMPKERFSAEFPKEGPSILRIQQVVRGDSAAYFCASSPNLAVGGYEQFFGPGTRLTVL.

The chain is built from TRBV5-4 and TRBJ2-5; maybe TRBD1 (5 bases). The length of the CDR3 is 15 residues. CDR1 SGHNT and CDR2 YYREEE come from the germline V gene (reference sequence). The V end was cut by 1 base, the J end by 2 bases, with 12 bases between. CDR3 sequence: CASSLIQGRQETQYF. Here the CDR3 DNA reads TGTGCCAGCAGCTTGATCCAGGGCAGGCAAGAGACCCAGTACTTC.

The chain couples TRBV7-8 to TRBJ2-3; 7 nucleotides line up with TRBD2. J was trimmed by 6 bases and V by 1 base; bases with no gene match: 7. This CDR3 is 15 amino acids long. Germline CDR1 is SGHVS and CDR2 is FQNEAQ. The CDR3 DNA sequence: TGTGCCAGCAGCTTAGGAGCGGGACTGGTGGATACGCAGTATTTT. Encoded protein: CASSLGAGLVDTQYF.

The gene calls are TRBV6-1 and TRBJ2-2; 7 bases are a match to TRBD1. CDR1 MNHNS and CDR2 SASEGT come from the germline V gene. This CDR3 is built from 20 residues. Losses at the gene ends were 1 base for V and 4 bases for J; bases not matched to a gene: 18. DNA of the CDR3: TGTGCCAGCAGTGAAGTCTCGTCGGGTCTTGGACAGGATCTCACCGGGGAGCTGTTTTTT. Residues: CASSEVSSGLGQDLTGELFF.

This clone was observed once. The chain is built from TRBV6-1 and TRBJ1-1; D is perhaps TRBD1 (6 bases). V gave up 4 bases and J gave up 4 bases, with 25 bases separating them. The V gene's germline CDR1 is MNHNS and CDR2 SASEGT. The CDR3 extends over 18 amino acids. The CDR3 is CASSVIIVYGGSGTEAFF. The CDR3 region has the DNA TGTGCCAGCAGTGTTATTATTGTTTATGGGGGCTCGGGCACTGAAGCTTTCTTT.

The chain carries TRBV27 and TRBJ2-5, with D hard to call. Trimming took off 3 bases at V and 1 base at J, with 6 bases between the two ends. CDR3 length: 13 residues. CDR1 is MNHEY and CDR2 is SMNVEV in the germline V gene (reference sequence). This CDR3 reads CASSFRIQETQYF. Here the CDR3 DNA reads TGTGCCAGCAGTTTCCGTATCCAAGAGACCCAGTACTTC.

V and J are TRBV2 and TRBJ2-1; D uncertain. V was trimmed by 0 bases and J by 3 bases, leaving 6 bases between them. CDR3 length equals 14 residues. CDR1 is SNHLY, CDR2 FYNNEI, per germline. The CDR3 reads CASSEAGGYNEQFF. DNA for the CDR3: TGTGCCAGCAGTGAAGCAGGCGGCTACAATGAGCAGTTCTTC.

The V and J genes are TRBV12-5 and TRBJ2-2; 8 nucleotides align to TRBD1. The CDR3 has 16 amino acids. The germline V gene has CDR1 LGHNT and CDR2 FRNRAP. The trim removed 0 bases at V and 6 bases at J, leaving 6 bases unmatched. CDR3: CASGLVVDRVPGELFF. The CDR3 DNA reads TGTGCTAGTGGTTTGGTAGTGGACAGGGTCCCCGGGGAGCTGTTTTTT.

This clone was recorded only once. V gene TRBV28 combines with J gene TRBJ1-2, with 7 bases matching TRBD1. Germline loops: CDR1 MDHEN, CDR2 SYDVKM. The CDR3 is 14 residues long. V was pared by 5 bases and J by 2 bases, with 5 bases of the junction left unmatched. In nucleotides, the CDR3 is TGTGCCAGCAGTCGAATGGGACAGAACTATGGCTACACCTTC. Amino acids: CASSRMGQNYGYTF.